A selection of T cell receptor beta chains follows, all from one sample in a study of shared clonotypes between healthy human individuals. Some clones are missing from TCRdb's copy, which holds only in-frame ones; the method was immunoSEQ multiplex PCR. This sample yields 2.3 million or so clones, of which roughly 93% are seen a single time; 0.35% to 0.45% belongs to the top ten. Material: naive CD4+ T cells from PBMCs. These receptor sequences come from a man aged 18 to 30 in good health. Some clones in this sample may be carry-over from other donors' samples. CDR3s include the opening cysteine and the closing phenylalanine or tryptophan. Each record gives: V gene, clone size, J gene, D gene, CDR3 protein, CDR3 DNA. A D gene is named only where the DNA matches it firmly. Clone size, where shown, is once, few, many, or a class for clones that have expanded.

TRBV11-2,once,TRBJ2-1,TRBD1,CASSLGQGTHNEQFF,TGTGCCAGCAGCTTAGGACAGGGGACCCACAATGAGCAGTTCTTC
TRBV28,NA,TRBJ1-6,NA,CASKWVGSPLHF,TGTGCCAGCAAGTGGGTTGGATCACCCCTCCACTTT
TRBV7-8,NA,TRBJ2-5,NA,CASSLGFRDLQETQYF,TGTGCCAGCAGCTTAGGTTTCAGGGACCTACAAGAGACCCAGTACTTC
TRBV7-2,NA,TRBJ2-7,TRBD1,CASSPAGTEPFEQYF,TGTGCCAGCAGTCCCGCCGGGACAGAGCCCTTCGAGCAGTACTTC
TRBV29-1,NA,TRBJ2-3,NA,CSGDNGGHTDTQYF,TGCAGCGGTGATAACGGGGGTCACACAGATACGCAGTATTTT
TRBV5-6,NA,TRBJ2-7,NA,CASSSPSGTAYEQYF,TGTGCCAGCAGCTCCCCCTCGGGGACCGCATACGAGCAGTACTTC
TRBV28,NA,TRBJ1-1,NA,CASSLLSPGASIF,TGTGCCAGCAGTTTATTATCCCCGGGGGCCTCCATCTTT
TRBV9,NA,TRBJ2-6,TRBD2,CASSVEIAGPSGANVLTF,TGTGCCAGCAGCGTAGAGATAGCGGGACCCTCTGGGGCCAACGTCCTGACTTTC
TRBV10-3,NA,TRBJ2-1,TRBD2,CAISSLTSGSGNEQFF,TGTGCCATCAGTTCTCTGACTAGCGGGAGTGGCAATGAGCAGTTCTTC
TRBV2,NA,TRBJ1-2,TRBD1,CASTPGTGEYGYTF,TGTGCCAGCACCCCCGGGACAGGAGAATATGGCTACACCTTC
TRBV28,NA,TRBJ1-2,NA,CASSLNSPQGYTF,TGTGCCAGCAGTTTAAACAGCCCCCAGGGCTACACCTTC
TRBV9,NA,TRBJ2-7,TRBD2,CASSVEASGGRYEQYF,TGTGCCAGCAGCGTAGAGGCTAGCGGGGGTCGGTACGAGCAGTACTTC
TRBV29-1,NA,TRBJ2-3,TRBD2,CSVEGTSGSTDTQYF,TGCAGCGTTGAAGGGACTAGCGGTAGCACAGATACGCAGTATTTT
TRBV11-3,NA,TRBJ2-2,NA,CASSWTVMGNTGELFF,TGTGCCAGCAGCTGGACCGTGATGGGAAACACCGGGGAGCTGTTTTTT
TRBV5-1,NA,TRBJ2-7,TRBD1,CASSPLSGQGAAEQYF,TGCGCCAGCAGCCCCTTGTCGGGACAGGGGGCAGCCGAGCAGTACTTC
TRBV6-1,once,TRBJ2-1,NA,CASRGPMGYNEQFF,TGTGCCAGCAGAGGACCCATGGGGTACAATGAGCAGTTCTTC
TRBV5-1,NA,TRBJ1-2,TRBD1,CASSWGVGTGSLGYTF,TGCGCCAGCAGCTGGGGGGTAGGGACAGGGTCCCTCGGCTACACCTTC
TRBV25-1,NA,TRBJ2-7,NA,CASRGGRESYEQYF,TGTGCCAGCAGGGGGGGCAGGGAGTCCTACGAGCAGTACTTC
TRBV9,NA,TRBJ2-1,NA,CASSVDEGYEQFF,TGTGCCAGCAGCGTAGATGAAGGATACGAGCAGTTCTTC
TRBV28,NA,TRBJ2-3,TRBD1,CASSSPTGDTDTQYF,TGTGCCAGCAGTTCTCCGACAGGGGACACAGATACGCAGTATTTT
TRBV30,NA,TRBJ2-7,NA,CAWLRGAGEQYF,TGTGCCTGGCTACGGGGGGCTGGAGAGCAGTACTTC
TRBV19,NA,TRBJ2-1,NA,CASSIWRGNMVEQFF,TGTGCCAGTAGTATCTGGCGCGGAAATATGGTTGAGCAGTTCTTC
TRBV5-4,NA,TRBJ2-1,NA,CASSLAGSSYNEQFF,TGTGCCAGCAGCTTGGCTGGGAGCTCCTACAATGAGCAGTTCTTC
TRBV7-2,NA,TRBJ2-5,TRBD2,CASSPAGIQETQYF,TGTGCCAGCAGCCCAGCGGGGATACAAGAGACCCAGTACTTC
TRBV7-2,NA,TRBJ2-7,NA,CASSFRGGGAVEQYF,TGTGCCAGCAGCTTTCGGGGAGGGGGTGCGGTTGAGCAGTACTTC
TRBV30,few,TRBJ1-5,NA,CAWSVVGNQPQHF,TGTGCCTGGAGTGTGGTAGGGAATCAGCCCCAGCATTTT
TRBV6-1,NA,TRBJ1-2,NA,CASSEVVLSYGYTF,TGTGCCAGCAGTGAAGTTGTCCTCAGCTATGGCTACACCTTC
TRBV5-1,NA,TRBJ2-3,NA,CASSLTGGGTDTQYF,TGCGCCAGCAGCTTGACAGGTGGGGGCACAGATACGCAGTATTTT
TRBV19,NA,TRBJ2-3,NA,CASSSGKSTDTQYF,TGTGCCAGTAGTTCAGGGAAAAGCACAGATACGCAGTATTTT
TRBV5-4,NA,TRBJ2-5,NA,CAAGGTPSSVRETQYF,TGTGCCGCCGGAGGGACACCTAGTAGTGTACGGGAGACCCAGTACTTC
TRBV19,once,TRBJ2-7,TRBD2,CASSIDPGAGTSPAEQYF,TGTGCCAGTAGTATAGACCCTGGGGCCGGGACTAGTCCCGCCGAGCAGTACTTC
TRBV30,NA,TRBJ1-4,NA,CAWSDLASTNEKLFF,TGTGCCTGGAGTGATCTCGCTAGTACTAATGAAAAACTGTTTTTT
TRBV6-6,once,TRBJ1-1,NA,CASSYSTMNTEAFF,TGTGCCAGCAGTTACTCTACCATGAACACTGAAGCTTTCTTT
TRBV9,NA,TRBJ2-5,TRBD2,CASSLIQGTSVETQYF,TGTGCCAGCAGCCTTATTCAGGGGACTAGCGTGGAGACCCAGTACTTC
TRBV6-1,NA,TRBJ2-5,NA,CASSETRRRTQETQYF,TGTGCCAGCAGTGAAACCAGACGGAGGACCCAAGAGACCCAGTACTTC
TRBV5-6,NA,TRBJ1-1,TRBD1,CASSGQGALDTEAFF,TGTGCCAGCAGCGGACAGGGCGCCCTCGACACTGAAGCTTTCTTT
TRBV7-3,NA,TRBJ1-1,NA,CASSLAGMNTEAFF,TGTGCCAGCAGCTTAGCAGGGATGAACACTGAAGCTTTCTTT
TRBV6-6,once,TRBJ1-1,NA,CASSRQNTEAFF,TGTGCCAGCAGTCGGCAGAACACTGAAGCTTTCTTT
TRBV19,NA,TRBJ1-1,TRBD1,CASSYQAGTGGNTEAFF,TGTGCCAGTAGCTATCAAGCCGGGACAGGGGGGAACACTGAAGCTTTCTTT
TRBV28,NA,TRBJ2-7,TRBD1,CASSLEQGYKYEQYF,TGTGCCAGCAGTTTAGAACAGGGGTATAAGTACGAGCAGTACTTC
TRBV30,NA,TRBJ1-2,TRBD1,CAWRETGGYYGYTF,TGTGCCTGGAGGGAGACAGGGGGCTACTATGGCTACACCTTC
TRBV5-1,NA,TRBJ2-3,NA,CASSFGQGADTQYF,TGCGCCAGCAGCTTCGGACAAGGGGCAGATACGCAGTATTTT
TRBV19,NA,TRBJ1-4,TRBD1,CASTGQGHEKLFF,TGTGCCAGTACGGGACAGGGTCATGAAAAACTGTTTTTT
TRBV7-2,NA,TRBJ2-5,TRBD1,CASSLYRGQETQYF,TGTGCCAGCAGCTTATACAGGGGCCAAGAGACCCAGTACTTC
TRBV5-1,NA,TRBJ2-5,NA,CASSLTTDLQETQYF,TGCGCCAGCAGCTTGACGACAGACCTCCAAGAGACCCAGTACTTC
TRBV28,NA,TRBJ1-3,NA,CASTYIQGNSGNTIYF,TGTGCCAGCACCTATATACAGGGAAACTCTGGAAACACCATATATTTT
TRBV2,NA,TRBJ2-7,NA,CASRLTPKGYEQYF,TGTGCCAGCAGATTAACCCCGAAGGGATACGAGCAGTACTTC
TRBV7-2,NA,TRBJ2-1,NA,CASSLQSHSPWNEQFF,TGTGCCAGCAGCTTACAGTCCCATAGCCCTTGGAATGAGCAGTTCTTC